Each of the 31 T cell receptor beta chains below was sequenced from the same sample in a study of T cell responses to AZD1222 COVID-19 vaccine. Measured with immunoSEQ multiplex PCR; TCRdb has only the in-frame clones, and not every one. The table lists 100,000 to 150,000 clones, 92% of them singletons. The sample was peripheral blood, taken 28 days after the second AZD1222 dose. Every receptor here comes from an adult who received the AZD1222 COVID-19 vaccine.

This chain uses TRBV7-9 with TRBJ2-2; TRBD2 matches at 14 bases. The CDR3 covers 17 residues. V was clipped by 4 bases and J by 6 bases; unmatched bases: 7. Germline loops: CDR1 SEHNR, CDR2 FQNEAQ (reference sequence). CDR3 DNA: TGTGCCAGCAGCTCGGCGACTAGCGGGAGGGAACCCGGGGAGCTGTTTTTT. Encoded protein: CASSSATSGREPGELFF.

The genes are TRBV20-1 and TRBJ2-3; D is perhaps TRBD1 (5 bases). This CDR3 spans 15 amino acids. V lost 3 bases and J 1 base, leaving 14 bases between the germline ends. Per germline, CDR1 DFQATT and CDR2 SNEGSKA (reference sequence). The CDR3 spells CSASWQGRGTDTQYF. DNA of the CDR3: TGCAGTGCTAGTTGGCAGGGTAGGGGCACAGATACGCAGTATTTT.

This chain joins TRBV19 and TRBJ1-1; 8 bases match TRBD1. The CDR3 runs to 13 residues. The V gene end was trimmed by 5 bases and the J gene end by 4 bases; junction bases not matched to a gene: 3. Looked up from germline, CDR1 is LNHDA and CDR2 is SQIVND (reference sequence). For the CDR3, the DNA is TGTGCCAGTAGTTGGCAGGGGGCCACTGAAGCTTTCTTT. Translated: CASSWQGATEAFF.

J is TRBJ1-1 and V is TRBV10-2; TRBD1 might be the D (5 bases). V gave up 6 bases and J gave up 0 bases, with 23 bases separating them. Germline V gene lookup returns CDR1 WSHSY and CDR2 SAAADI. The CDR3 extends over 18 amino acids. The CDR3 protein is CASRREVGGTAMNTEAFF. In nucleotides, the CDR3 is TGCGCCAGCAGGAGGGAGGTGGGAGGGACGGCCATGAACACTGAAGCTTTCTTT.

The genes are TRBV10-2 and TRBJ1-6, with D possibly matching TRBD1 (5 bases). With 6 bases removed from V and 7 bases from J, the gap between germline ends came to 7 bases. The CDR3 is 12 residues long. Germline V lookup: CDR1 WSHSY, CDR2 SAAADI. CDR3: CASRGGNSPLHF. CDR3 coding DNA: TGCGCCAGCAGGGGGGGAAATTCACCCCTCCACTTT.

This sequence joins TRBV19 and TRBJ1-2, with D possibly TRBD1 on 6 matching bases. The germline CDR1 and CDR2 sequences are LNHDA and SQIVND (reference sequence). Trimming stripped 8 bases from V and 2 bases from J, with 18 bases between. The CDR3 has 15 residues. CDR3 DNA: TGTGCCAGTTCCCTTAACCGCGGACAGAACTATGGCTACACCTTC. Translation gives CASSLNRGQNYGYTF.

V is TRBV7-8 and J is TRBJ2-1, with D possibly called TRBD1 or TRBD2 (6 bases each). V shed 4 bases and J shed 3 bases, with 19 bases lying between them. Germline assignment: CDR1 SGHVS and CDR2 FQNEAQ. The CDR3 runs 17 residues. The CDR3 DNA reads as TGTGCCAGCAGCTCTAGGCAGACAAGGGGGGTCTACAATGAGCAGTTCTTC. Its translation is CASSSRQTRGVYNEQFF.

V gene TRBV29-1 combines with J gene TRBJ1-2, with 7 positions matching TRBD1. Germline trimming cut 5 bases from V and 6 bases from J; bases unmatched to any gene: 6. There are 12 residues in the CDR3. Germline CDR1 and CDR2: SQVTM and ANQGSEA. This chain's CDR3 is CSVFSGGHGYTF. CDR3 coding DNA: TGCAGCGTTTTTTCAGGGGGTCATGGCTACACCTTC.

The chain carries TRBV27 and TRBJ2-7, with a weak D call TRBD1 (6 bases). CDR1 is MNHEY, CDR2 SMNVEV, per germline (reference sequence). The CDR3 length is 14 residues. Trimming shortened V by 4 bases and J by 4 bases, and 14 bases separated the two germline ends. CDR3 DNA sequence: TGTGCCAGCAGTTACAGGGTTAGGGGTTACGAGCAGTACTTC. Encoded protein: CASSYRVRGYEQYF.

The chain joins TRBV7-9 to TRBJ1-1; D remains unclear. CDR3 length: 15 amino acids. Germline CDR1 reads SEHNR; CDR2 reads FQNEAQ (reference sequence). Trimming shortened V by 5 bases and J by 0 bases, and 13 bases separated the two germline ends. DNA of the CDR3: TGTGCCAGCAGCACGGGGTTTCTGATGAACACTGAAGCTTTCTTT. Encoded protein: CASSTGFLMNTEAFF.

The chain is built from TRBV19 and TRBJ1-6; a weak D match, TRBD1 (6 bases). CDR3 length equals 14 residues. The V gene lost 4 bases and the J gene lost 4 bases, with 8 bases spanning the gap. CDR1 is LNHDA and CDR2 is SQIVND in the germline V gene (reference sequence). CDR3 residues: CASSRGPYNSPLHF. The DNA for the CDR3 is TGTGCCAGTAGTAGGGGGCCTTATAATTCACCCCTCCACTTT.

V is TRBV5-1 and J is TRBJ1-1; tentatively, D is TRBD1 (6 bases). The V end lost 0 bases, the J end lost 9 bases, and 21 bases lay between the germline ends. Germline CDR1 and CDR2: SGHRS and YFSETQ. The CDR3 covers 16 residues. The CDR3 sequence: CASSLEVWGANVQAFF. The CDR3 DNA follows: TGCGCCAGCAGCTTGGAGGTCTGGGGGGCCAACGTGCAAGCTTTCTTT. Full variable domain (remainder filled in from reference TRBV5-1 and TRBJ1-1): KAGVTQTPRYLIKTRGQQVTLSCSPISGHRSVSWYQQTPGQGLQFLFEYFSETQRNKGNFPGRFSGRQFSNSRSEMNVSTLELGDSALYLCASSLEVWGANVQAFFGQGTRLTVV.

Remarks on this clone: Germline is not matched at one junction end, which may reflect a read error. As DNA, the CDR3 is TGTGCCAGCAGCTTAGGGGGATTCACTGAAGCTTTCTTT. It translates to CASSLGGFTEAFF. V usage is TRBV12-3 or TRBV12-4 and J usage is TRBJ1-1, with a weak D call TRBD1 (6 bases). The length of the CDR3 is 13 residues.

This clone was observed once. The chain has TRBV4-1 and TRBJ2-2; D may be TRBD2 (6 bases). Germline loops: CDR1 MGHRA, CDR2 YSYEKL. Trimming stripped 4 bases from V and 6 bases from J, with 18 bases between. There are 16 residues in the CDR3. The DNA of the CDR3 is TGCGCCAGCAGCCGGACGACGGGAGATAGCCCCGGGGAGCTGTTTTTT. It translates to CASSRTTGDSPGELFF.

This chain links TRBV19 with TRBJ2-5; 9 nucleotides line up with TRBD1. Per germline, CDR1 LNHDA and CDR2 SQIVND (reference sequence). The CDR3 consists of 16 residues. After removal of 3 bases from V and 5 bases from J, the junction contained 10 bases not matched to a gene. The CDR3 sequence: CASSISAQGAGETQYF. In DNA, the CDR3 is TGTGCCAGTAGTATTTCGGCACAGGGGGCAGGGGAGACCCAGTACTTC.

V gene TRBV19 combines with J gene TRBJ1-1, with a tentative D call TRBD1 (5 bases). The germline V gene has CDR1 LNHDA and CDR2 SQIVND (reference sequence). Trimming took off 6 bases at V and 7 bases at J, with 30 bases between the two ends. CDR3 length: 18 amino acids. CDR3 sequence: CASSPDIGSFPTKREAFF. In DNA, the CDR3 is TGTGCCAGTAGCCCGGACATAGGGTCGTTTCCCACCAAGCGTGAAGCTTTCTTT.

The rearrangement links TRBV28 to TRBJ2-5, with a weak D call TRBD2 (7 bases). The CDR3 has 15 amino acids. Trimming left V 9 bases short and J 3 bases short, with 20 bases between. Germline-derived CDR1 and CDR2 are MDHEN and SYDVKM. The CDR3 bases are TGTGCCAGTCAAACCGGGGGGCGGGGTGAAGAGACCCAGTACTTC. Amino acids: CASQTGGRGEETQYF.

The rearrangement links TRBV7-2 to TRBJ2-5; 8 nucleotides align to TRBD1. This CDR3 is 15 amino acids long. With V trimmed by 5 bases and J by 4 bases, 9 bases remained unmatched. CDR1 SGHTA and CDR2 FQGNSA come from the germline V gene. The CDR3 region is CASSRWTGRGETQYF. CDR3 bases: TGTGCCAGCAGCCGGTGGACAGGGCGGGGAGAGACCCAGTACTTC.

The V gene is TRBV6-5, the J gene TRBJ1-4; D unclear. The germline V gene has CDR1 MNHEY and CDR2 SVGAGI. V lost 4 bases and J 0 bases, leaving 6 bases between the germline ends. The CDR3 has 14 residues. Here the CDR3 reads CASSSDSTNEKLFF. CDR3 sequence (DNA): TGTGCCAGCAGTTCCGACTCAACTAATGAAAAACTGTTTTTT.

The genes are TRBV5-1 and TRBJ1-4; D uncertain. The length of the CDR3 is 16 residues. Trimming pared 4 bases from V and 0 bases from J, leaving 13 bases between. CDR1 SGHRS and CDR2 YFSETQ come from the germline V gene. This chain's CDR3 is CASSGLWASTNEKLFF. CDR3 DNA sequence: TGCGCCAGCAGCGGATTATGGGCCTCAACTAATGAAAAACTGTTTTTT. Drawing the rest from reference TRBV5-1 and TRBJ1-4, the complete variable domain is KAGVTQTPRYLIKTRGQQVTLSCSPISGHRSVSWYQQTPGQGLQFLFEYFSETQRNKGNFPGRFSGRQFSNSRSEMNVSTLELGDSALYLCASSGLWASTNEKLFFGSGTQLSVL.

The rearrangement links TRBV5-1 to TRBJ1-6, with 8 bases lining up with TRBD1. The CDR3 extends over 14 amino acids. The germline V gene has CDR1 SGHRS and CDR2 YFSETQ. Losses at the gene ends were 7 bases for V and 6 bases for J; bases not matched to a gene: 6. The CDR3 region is CASGQGTGNSPLHF. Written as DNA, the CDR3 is TGCGCCAGCGGACAGGGTACGGGTAATTCACCCCTCCACTTT.

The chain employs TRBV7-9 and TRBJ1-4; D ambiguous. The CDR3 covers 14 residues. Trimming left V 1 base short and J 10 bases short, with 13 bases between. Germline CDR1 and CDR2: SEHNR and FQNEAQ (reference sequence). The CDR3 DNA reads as TGTGCCAGCAGCTTAGACGTGGTCAGCGGAAAACTGTTTTTT. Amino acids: CASSLDVVSGKLFF.

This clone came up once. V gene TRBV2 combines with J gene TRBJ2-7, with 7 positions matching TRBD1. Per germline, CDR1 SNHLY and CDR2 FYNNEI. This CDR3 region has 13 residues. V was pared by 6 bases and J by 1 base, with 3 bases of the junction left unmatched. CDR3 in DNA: TGTGCCAGCAGCACGGGACAGTCCTACGAGCAGTACTTC. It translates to CASSTGQSYEQYF. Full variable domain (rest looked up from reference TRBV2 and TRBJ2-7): EPEVTQTPSHQVTQMGQEVILRCVPISNHLYFYWYRQILGQKVEFLVSFYNNEISEKSEIFDDQFSVERPDGSNFTLKIRSTKLEDSAMYFCASSTGQSYEQYFGPGTRLTVT.

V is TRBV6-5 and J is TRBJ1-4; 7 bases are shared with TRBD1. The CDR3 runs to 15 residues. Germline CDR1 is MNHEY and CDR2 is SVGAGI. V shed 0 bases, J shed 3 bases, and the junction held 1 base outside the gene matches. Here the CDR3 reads CASSYSQGANEKLFF. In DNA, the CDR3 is TGTGCCAGCAGTTACTCCCAGGGGGCTAATGAAAAACTGTTTTTT.

The CDR3 loop reads CASSLAGQGFREQYF. The CDR3 region has the DNA TGCGCCAGCAGCTTGGCGGGACAGGGGTTTCGGGAGCAGTACTTC. The J gene is TRBJ2-7, the V gene TRBV5-1; 10 nucleotides match TRBD1. V was pared by 0 bases and J by 7 bases, with 7 bases of the junction left unmatched. The length of the CDR3 is 15 residues. From germline, CDR1 is SGHRS and CDR2 YFSETQ.

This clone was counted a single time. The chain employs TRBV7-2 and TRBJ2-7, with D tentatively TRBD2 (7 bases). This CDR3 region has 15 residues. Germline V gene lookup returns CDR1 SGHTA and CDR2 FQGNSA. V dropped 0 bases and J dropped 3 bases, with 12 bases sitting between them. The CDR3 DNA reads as TGTGCCAGCAGCTTAGCGGGGGGGGCCGGCTACGAGCAGTACTTC. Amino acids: CASSLAGGAGYEQYF.

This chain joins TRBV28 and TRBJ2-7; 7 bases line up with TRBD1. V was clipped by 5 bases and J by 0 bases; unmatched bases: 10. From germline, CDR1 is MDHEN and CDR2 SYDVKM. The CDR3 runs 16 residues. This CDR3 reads CASSPTRQGTSYEQYF. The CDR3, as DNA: TGTGCCAGCAGTCCAACCCGACAGGGTACCTCCTACGAGCAGTACTTC.

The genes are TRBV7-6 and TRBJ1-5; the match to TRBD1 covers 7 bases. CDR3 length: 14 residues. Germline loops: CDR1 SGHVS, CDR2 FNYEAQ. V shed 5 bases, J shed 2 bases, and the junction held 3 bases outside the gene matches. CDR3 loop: CASSRDSRNQPQHF. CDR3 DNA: TGTGCCAGCAGCCGGGACAGCCGCAATCAGCCCCAGCATTTT.

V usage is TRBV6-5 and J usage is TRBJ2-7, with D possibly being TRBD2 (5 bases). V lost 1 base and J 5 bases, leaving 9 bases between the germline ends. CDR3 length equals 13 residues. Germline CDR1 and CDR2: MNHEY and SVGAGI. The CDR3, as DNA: TGTGCCAGCAGTTACTTCCTCGGGGACGAGCAGTACTTC. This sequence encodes CASSYFLGDEQYF.

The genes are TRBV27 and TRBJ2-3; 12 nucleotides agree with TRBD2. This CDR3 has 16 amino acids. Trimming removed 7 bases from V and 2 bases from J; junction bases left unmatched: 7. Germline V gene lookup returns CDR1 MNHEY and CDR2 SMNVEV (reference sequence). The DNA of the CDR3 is TGTGCCAGCACCACACTAGCGGGGGGAGTCACAGATACGCAGTATTTT. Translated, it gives CASTTLAGGVTDTQYF.

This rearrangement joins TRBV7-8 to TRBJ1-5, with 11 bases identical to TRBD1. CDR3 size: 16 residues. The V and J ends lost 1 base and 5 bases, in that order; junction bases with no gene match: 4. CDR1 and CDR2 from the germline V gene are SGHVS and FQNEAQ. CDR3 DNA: TGTGCCAGCAGCTTAGATAGGACAGGGGGCGATCAGCCCCAGCATTTT. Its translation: CASSLDRTGGDQPQHF.